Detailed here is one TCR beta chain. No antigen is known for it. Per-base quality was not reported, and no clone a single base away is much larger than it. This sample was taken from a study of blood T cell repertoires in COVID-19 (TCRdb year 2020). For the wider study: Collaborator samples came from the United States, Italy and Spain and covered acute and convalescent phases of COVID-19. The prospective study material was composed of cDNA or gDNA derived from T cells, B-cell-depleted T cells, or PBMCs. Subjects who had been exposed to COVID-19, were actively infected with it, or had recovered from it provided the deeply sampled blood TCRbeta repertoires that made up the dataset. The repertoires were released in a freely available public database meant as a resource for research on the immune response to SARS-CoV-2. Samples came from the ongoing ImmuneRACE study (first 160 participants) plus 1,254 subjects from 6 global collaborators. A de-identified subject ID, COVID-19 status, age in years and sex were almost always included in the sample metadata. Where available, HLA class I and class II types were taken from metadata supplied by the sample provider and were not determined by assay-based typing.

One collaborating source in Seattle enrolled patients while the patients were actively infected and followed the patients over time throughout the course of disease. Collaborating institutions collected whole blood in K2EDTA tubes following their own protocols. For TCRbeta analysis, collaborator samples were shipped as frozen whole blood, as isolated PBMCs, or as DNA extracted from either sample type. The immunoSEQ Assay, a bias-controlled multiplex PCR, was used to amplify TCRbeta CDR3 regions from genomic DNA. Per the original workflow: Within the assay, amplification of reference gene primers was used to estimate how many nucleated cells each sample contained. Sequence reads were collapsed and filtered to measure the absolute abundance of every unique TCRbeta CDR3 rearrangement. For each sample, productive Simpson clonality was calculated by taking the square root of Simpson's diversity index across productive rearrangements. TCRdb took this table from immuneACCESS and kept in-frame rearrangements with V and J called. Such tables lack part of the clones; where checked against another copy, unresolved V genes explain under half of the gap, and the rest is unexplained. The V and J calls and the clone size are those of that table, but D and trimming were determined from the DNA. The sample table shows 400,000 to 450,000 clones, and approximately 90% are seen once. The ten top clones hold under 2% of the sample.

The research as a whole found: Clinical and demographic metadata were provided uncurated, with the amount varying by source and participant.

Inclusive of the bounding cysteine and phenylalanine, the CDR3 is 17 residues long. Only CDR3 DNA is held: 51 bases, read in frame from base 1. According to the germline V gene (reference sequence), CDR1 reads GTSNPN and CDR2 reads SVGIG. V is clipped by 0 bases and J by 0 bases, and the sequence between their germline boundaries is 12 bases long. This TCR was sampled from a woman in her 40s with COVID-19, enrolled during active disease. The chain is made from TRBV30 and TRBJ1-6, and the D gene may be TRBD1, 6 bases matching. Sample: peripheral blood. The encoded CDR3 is CAWSVRGAHSYNSPLHF. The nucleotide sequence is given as TGTGCCTGGAGTGTACGGGGGGCCCACTCCTATAATTCACCCCTCCACTTT. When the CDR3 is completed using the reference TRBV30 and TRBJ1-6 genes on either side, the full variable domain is SQTIHQWPATLVQPVGSPLSLECTVEGTSNPNLYWYRQAAGRGLQLLFYSVGIGQISSEVPQNLSASRPQDRQFILSSKKLLLSDSGFYLCAWSVRGAHSYNSPLHFGNGTRLTVT.